Described below is a single T cell receptor (beta chain) sequence and its context. TCRdb ran MiXCR on the RT-PCR reads and lists one entry per CDR3 protein. The data contain 500,000 to 550,000 distinct CDR3 sequences, roughly 23% of them seen just once; the ten biggest clones take up about 3%. There are 16 residues in the CDR3. CDR1 SEHNR and CDR2 FQNEAQ come from the germline V gene (reference sequence). Unmatched junction bases numbered 5, after V lost 5 bases and J lost 3 bases. These data belong to a study of response to subunit inactivated influenza vaccine. The sample was also linked to a second study, of T cells expressing NK-cell markers. Turning to that study: The TCR beta cDNA came from 5'RACE template switching with UMIs.

The starting material was CD4+ T cells sorted from PBMCs, obtained approximately 12 days after vaccination. The V gene is TRBV7-9, the J gene TRBJ2-1; 12 nucleotides match TRBD2. The TCR sequence derives from a middle-aged man who received an inactivated influenza vaccine. CDR3 residues: CASSQTSGGFYNEQFF. The DNA for the CDR3 is TGTGCCAGCAGCCAGACTAGCGGGGGATTCTACAATGAGCAGTTCTTC.